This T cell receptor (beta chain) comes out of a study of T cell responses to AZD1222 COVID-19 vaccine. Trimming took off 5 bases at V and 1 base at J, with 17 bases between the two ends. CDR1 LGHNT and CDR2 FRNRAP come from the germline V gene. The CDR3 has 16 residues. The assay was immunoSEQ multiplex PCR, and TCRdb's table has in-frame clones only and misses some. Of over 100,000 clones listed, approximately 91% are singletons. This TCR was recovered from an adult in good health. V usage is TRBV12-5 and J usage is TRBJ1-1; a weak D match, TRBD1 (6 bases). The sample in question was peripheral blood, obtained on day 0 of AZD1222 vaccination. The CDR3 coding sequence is TGTGCTAGTGGTCCGAGGGGGGGCGTGGGGAACACTGAAGCTTTCTTT. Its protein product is CASGPRGGVGNTEAFF.